The T cell receptor (beta chain) described here comes from a study of OX40 agonist ivuxolimab in advanced cancers. Clones were sequenced by immunoSEQ multiplex PCR, and TCRdb holds only the in-frame ones, with some missing. The sample has about 60,000 clones; roughly 86% are singletons. This clone has only one observation. The germline V and J ends were trimmed by 0 bases and 5 bases, with 10 bases remaining between them. The CDR3 runs to 14 residues. Germline V gene lookup returns CDR1 SEHNR and CDR2 FQNEAQ (reference sequence). Autoimmune disease history or systemic immunosuppression excluded patients.

The receptor was isolated from an adult with an advanced solid tumor such as melanoma, head and neck, liver or kidney cancer. V usage is TRBV7-9 and J usage is TRBJ1-1; D unresolved. Sequenced material: CD4+ or CD8+ T cells sorted from blood, taken in a trial of the OX40 agonist ivuxolimab. The CDR3 DNA sequence: TGTGCCAGCAGCTTAGCTGACGAGGAAACTGAAGCTTTCTTT. This encodes CASSLADEETEAFF.